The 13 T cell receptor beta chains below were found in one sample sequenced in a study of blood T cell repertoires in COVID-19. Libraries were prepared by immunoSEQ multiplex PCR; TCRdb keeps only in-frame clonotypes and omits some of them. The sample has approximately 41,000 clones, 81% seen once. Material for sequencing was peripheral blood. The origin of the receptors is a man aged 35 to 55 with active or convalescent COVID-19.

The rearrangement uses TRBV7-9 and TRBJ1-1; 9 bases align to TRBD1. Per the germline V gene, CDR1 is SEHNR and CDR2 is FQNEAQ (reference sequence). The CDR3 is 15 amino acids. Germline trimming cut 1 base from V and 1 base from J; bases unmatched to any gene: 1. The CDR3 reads CASSLGTGANTEAFF. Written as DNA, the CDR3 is TGTGCCAGCAGCTTAGGGACAGGGGCGAACACTGAAGCTTTCTTT.

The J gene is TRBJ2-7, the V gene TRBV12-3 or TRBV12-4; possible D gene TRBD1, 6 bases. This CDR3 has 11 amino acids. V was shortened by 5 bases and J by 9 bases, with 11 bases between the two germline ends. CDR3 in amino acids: CASSLQGLQYF. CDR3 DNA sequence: TGTGCCAGCAGTCTACAGGGTTTGCAGTACTTC.

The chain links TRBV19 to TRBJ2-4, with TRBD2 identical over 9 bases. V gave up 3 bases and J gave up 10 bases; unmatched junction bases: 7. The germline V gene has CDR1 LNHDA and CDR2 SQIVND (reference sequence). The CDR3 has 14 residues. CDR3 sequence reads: CASSMKAGGLIQYF. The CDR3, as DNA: TGTGCCAGTAGTATGAAGGCGGGAGGGCTTATTCAGTACTTC.

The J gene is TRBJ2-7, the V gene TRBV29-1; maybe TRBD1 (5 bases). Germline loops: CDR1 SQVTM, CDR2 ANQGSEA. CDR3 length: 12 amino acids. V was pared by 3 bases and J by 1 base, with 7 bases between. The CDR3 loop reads CSVETVSYEQYF. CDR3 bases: TGCAGCGTTGAGACAGTATCCTACGAGCAGTACTTC.

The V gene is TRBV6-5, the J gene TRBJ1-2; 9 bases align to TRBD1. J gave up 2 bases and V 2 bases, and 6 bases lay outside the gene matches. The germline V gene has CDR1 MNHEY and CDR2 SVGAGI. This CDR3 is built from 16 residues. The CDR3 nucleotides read TGTGCCAGCAGTTACGCCGGGACAGGGAGGAACTATGGCTACACCTTC. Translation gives CASSYAGTGRNYGYTF.

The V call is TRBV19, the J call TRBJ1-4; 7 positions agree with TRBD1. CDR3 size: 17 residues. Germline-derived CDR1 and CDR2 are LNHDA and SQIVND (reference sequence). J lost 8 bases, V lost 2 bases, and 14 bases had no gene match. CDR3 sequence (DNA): TGTGCCAGTAGTATACGGACAGGCGTACAGCGGGGGGAAAAACTGTTTTTT. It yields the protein CASSIRTGVQRGEKLFF.

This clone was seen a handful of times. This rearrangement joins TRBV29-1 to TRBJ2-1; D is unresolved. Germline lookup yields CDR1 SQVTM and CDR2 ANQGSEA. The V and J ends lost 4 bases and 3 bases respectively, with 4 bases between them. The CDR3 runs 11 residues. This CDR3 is CSVGLYNEQFF. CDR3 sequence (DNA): TGCAGCGTTGGACTCTACAATGAGCAGTTCTTC.

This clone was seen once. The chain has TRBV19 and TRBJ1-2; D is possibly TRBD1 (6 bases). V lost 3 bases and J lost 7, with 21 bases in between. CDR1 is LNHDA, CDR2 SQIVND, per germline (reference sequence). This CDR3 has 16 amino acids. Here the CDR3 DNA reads TGTGCCAGTAGTATTCAGCAGGGGCTGGGTCGGACTGGCTACACCTTC. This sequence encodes CASSIQQGLGRTGYTF.

The CDR3 sequence is CASSLLGGGSHNSPLHF. In DNA, the CDR3 is TGTGCCAGCAGTTTATTAGGGGGGGGAAGCCATAATTCACCCCTCCACTTT. This rearrangement joins TRBV27 to TRBJ1-6; possibly TRBD1 for D (6 bases). CDR1 is MNHEY and CDR2 is SMNVEV in the germline V gene (reference sequence). V lost 1 base to trimming and J lost 5 bases, with 15 bases between them. This CDR3 region has 17 residues.

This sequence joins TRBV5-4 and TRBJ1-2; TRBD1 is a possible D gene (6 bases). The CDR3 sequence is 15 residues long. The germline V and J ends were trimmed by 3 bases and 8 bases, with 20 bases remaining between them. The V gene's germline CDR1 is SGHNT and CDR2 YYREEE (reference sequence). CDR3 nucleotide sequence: TGTGCCAGCAGCTCCGACCAACAGGGTACCTTCGGCTACACCTTC. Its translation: CASSSDQQGTFGYTF.

CDR3 bases: TGTGCCAGCAGCCTCCGGGACAGGGACACCGGGGAGCTGTTTTTT. This translates into CASSLRDRDTGELFF. This sequence joins TRBV28 and TRBJ2-2, with 9 nucleotides matching TRBD1. The CDR3 contains 15 residues. Germline V gives CDR1 MDHEN, CDR2 SYDVKM. V trimming: 6 bases; J trimming: 3 bases; junction bases outside the gene matches: 5.

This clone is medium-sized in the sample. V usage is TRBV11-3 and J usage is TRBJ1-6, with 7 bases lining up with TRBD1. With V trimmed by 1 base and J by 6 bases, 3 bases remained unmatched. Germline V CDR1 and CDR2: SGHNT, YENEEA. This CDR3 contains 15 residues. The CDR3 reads CASSLGDSINSPLHF. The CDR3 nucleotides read TGTGCCAGCAGCTTAGGGGACAGCATTAATTCACCCCTCCACTTT.

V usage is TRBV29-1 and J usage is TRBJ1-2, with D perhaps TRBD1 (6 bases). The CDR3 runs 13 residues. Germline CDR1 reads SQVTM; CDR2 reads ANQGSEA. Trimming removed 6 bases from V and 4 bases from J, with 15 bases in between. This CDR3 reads CSVLTGWSYGYTF. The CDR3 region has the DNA TGCAGCGTCCTGACAGGCTGGAGCTATGGCTACACCTTC.